This is a list of T cell receptor beta chains from one sample in a study of T cell repertoires in cytomegalovirus infection. MiXCR, run by TCRdb on the reads, gives a single entry per CDR3 protein. The table shows around 740,000 distinct CDR3 sequences, with approximately 34% occurring only once. The specimen sequenced was PBMCs. All receptors come from a human donor in good health (CMV status not recorded). Some clones in this sample may be carry-over from other donors' samples. Both conserved end residues are part of each CDR3. A D gene is named only where the DNA matches it firmly. The size of a clone is reported for some rows only, either as once, few or many, or as a class for expanded clones.

size	D	V	J	DNA	CDR3
many	TRBD1	TRBV6-1	TRBJ2-7	TGTGCCAGCAGTCGCACGAGACAGGGCTCCTACGAGCAGTACTTC	CASSRTRQGSYEQYF
few	-	TRBV12-3/TRBV12-4	TRBJ2-1	TGTGCCAGCAGTGAGTTACAGTATGAGCAGTTCTTC	CASSELQYEQFF
many	-	TRBV7-2	TRBJ2-2	TGTGCCAGCAGCCAGCAGAGAACCGGGGAGCTGTTTTTT	CASSQQRTGELFF
few	-	TRBV6-5	TRBJ1-3	TGTGCCAGCAGTTACTATTCTGGGACGCTCGGAAACACCATATATTTT	CASSYYSGTLGNTIYF
-	TRBD1	TRBV10-3	TRBJ2-2	TGTGCCACCGTCTCAGACAGGGTTGACACCGGGGAGCTGTTTTTT	CATVSDRVDTGELFF
few	TRBD2	TRBV29-1	TRBJ2-5	TGCAGCGCCCGGACTAGATTTTTAGAGACCCAGTACTTC	CSARTRFLETQYF
few	-	TRBV4-1	TRBJ2-7	TGCGCCAGCAGCCAAGGCCGGGACTACGAGCAGTACTTC	CASSQGRDYEQYF
-	-	TRBV7-9	TRBJ1-2	TGTGCCAGCAGTCCAGTGGGCCTCGCTTCCGGCGGCTACACCTTC	CASSPVGLASGGYTF
few	-	TRBV5-5	TRBJ1-2	TGTGCCAGCAGCTTGGAATCCAGCCCTAACTATGGCTACACCTTC	CASSLESSPNYGYTF
-	-	TRBV27	TRBJ2-1	TGTGCCAGCAAAGGGGGGAGCTCCTACAATGAGCAGTTCTTC	CASKGGSSYNEQFF
-	-	TRBV19	TRBJ1-2	TGTTCCAGTACTGCGGCCTATGGCTACACCTTC	CSSTAAYGYTF
-	-	TRBV5-1	TRBJ2-4	TGCGCCAGCAGCTTGGGTACGGGGGATTTAGCCAAAAACATTCAGTACTTC	CASSLGTGDLAKNIQYF
-	-	TRBV6-8	TRBJ2-2	TGTGCCAGCAGCCTAATAGGGCCCACCGGGGAGCTGTTTTTT	CASSLIGPTGELFF
-	TRBD1	TRBV7-9	TRBJ2-3	TGTGCCAGACAGGGGGCGCAAGTGTGGATCCCCACAGATACGCAGTATTTT	CARQGAQVWIPTDTQYF
few	TRBD2	TRBV11-2	TRBJ2-7	TGTGCCAGCAGCTTAGGGCTAGCGGGGGTCGAGCAGTACTTC	CASSLGLAGVEQYF
few	-	TRBV11-2	TRBJ2-1	TGTGCCAGCAGCTTAGATATGTCAACGGGGCCCAATGAGCAGTTCTTC	CASSLDMSTGPNEQFF
-	-	TRBV28	TRBJ1-6	TGTGCCAGCAGCCCTGGAGATGCCTACAGCTCCTATAATTCACCCCTCCACTTT	CASSPGDAYSSYNSPLHF
few	TRBD2	TRBV7-3	TRBJ2-1	TGTGCCAGCAGCTCGTTAAGCGGGAGCTCCTACAATGAGCAGTTCTTC	CASSSLSGSSYNEQFF
-	TRBD2	TRBV7-2	TRBJ2-7	TGTGCCAACAGACAAAACCCCAGCGGGAGGAGCGAGCAGTACTTC	CANRQNPSGRSEQYF
few	-	TRBV9	TRBJ1-1	TGTGCCAGCAGCGTAGGTCTCATGGGGAACACTGAAGCTTTCTTT	CASSVGLMGNTEAFF
few	TRBD1	TRBV5-6	TRBJ1-5	TGTGCCAGCAGCCCGAGACAGGGAGGGACGGGCAATCAGCCCCAGCATTTT	CASSPRQGGTGNQPQHF
few	-	TRBV28	TRBJ2-1	TGTGCCAGCTCTTCCCGGGGCAGGGTATACAATGAGCAGTTCTTC	CASSSRGRVYNEQFF
-	-	TRBV10-3	TRBJ1-4	TGTGCCATCAGTGCTGGGGCACAAGCCGTAAATGAAAAACTGTTTTTT	CAISAGAQAVNEKLFF
-	TRBD2	TRBV27	TRBJ2-5	TGTGCCAGCAGTTTGCGGGAGGGCTGGGAGACCCAGTACTTC	CASSLREGWETQYF
-	-	TRBV20-1	TRBJ2-7	TGCAGTGCTGACTCTCGGGGAAACGAGCAGTACTTC	CSADSRGNEQYF
-	-	TRBV6-6	TRBJ1-4	TGTGCCAGCAGTCCTCACGGGAAAACAACTAATGAAAAACTGTTTTTT	CASSPHGKTTNEKLFF
-	TRBD2	TRBV5-1	TRBJ2-2	TGCGCCAGCAGCCACACTAGCGTTGGCGGGGAGCTGTTTTTT	CASSHTSVGGELFF
-	-	TRBV29-1	TRBJ2-7	TGCAGCGTTGAAGGGGGGAGTGAGGACGAGCAGTACTTC	CSVEGGSEDEQYF
many	-	TRBV25-1	TRBJ1-2	TGTGCCAGCAGTGAATTACACAGGAACTATGGCTACACCTTC	CASSELHRNYGYTF
-	-	TRBV12-3/TRBV12-4	TRBJ2-2	TGTGCCAGCATCCAGGCTAGCCGTCACACCGTGGAGCTGTTTTTT	CASIQASRHTVELFF
-	-	TRBV5-5	TRBJ1-5	TGTGCCAGCAGCTACAATACAGCGGGCGGTCAGCCCCAGCATTTT	CASSYNTAGGQPQHF
-	-	TRBV25-1	TRBJ1-2	TGTGCCAGCAGTGTCGCCCACAGGGATGGCTACACCTTC	CASSVAHRDGYTF
many	-	TRBV20-1	TRBJ1-2	TGCAGTGCTAGATTACAGGTTCAGGACTATGGCTACACCTTC	CSARLQVQDYGYTF
many	TRBD1	TRBV7-8	TRBJ2-3	TGTGCCAGCAGTCGCCTGGACAGGGGTTTTTCAGATACGCAGTATTTT	CASSRLDRGFSDTQYF
-	TRBD1	TRBV29-1	TRBJ1-2	TGCAGCGTTCCGGGACAGGGGAGAGCTAACTATGGCTACACCTTC	CSVPGQGRANYGYTF
-	-	TRBV7-7	TRBJ2-7	TGTGCTAGCAGCCCTGGGACGGCGGGCGAGCAGTACTTC	CASSPGTAGEQYF
few	TRBD2	TRBV6-1	TRBJ2-3	TGTGCCAGCAGTGAAGATGGGCTAGCGGGCGGCACTTTCACAGATACGCAGTATTTT	CASSEDGLAGGTFTDTQYF
-	-	TRBV9	TRBJ2-3	TGTGCCAGCAGCGTATTCTTGGAGGGCGCAGATACGCAGTATTTT	CASSVFLEGADTQYF
-	TRBD1	TRBV6-1	TRBJ1-5	TGTGCCAGCAGTGCAATCGACCGGGACAGGGGTGGGCAGCCCCAGCATTTT	CASSAIDRDRGGQPQHF
many	TRBD1	TRBV7-2	TRBJ2-1	TGTGCCAGCAGCCAAAACAGGGGGCGTTTATTTCGGGATGAGCAGTTCTTC	CASSQNRGRLFRDEQFF
many	-	TRBV7-2	TRBJ2-1	TGTGCCAGCAGCCCTGGTTTTACCTACAATGAGCAGTTCTTC	CASSPGFTYNEQFF
-	TRBD1	TRBV13	TRBJ2-3	TGTGCCAGCAGCTTAGCGGTAGACCCCGGGCATCAGGGGGTGCCGGATACGCAGTATTTT	CASSLAVDPGHQGVPDTQYF
few	TRBD2	TRBV9	TRBJ2-7	TGTGCCAGCAGCCCTTATCCTGGAAGCGGGGGGTCGACAACCTACGAGCAGTACTTC	CASSPYPGSGGSTTYEQYF
-	TRBD1	TRBV7-6	TRBJ1-1	TGTGCCAGCAGCCCCTCGACAGGGGGGGAAATGCCGGGAGCTTTCTTT	CASSPSTGGEMPGAFF
-	-	TRBV2	TRBJ2-3	TGTGCCAGCAGGCAAAATTTCGCCGGGACACACACAGATACGCAGTATTTT	CASRQNFAGTHTDTQYF
many	TRBD1	TRBV12-3/TRBV12-4	TRBJ1-1	TGTGCCAGCAGCCCCGACAGGGTGGCCACTGAAGCTTTCTTT	CASSPDRVATEAFF
-	-	TRBV10-3	TRBJ1-1	TGTGCCATCAGACAGGAGGCTGAAGCTTTCTTT	CAIRQEAEAFF
few	-	TRBV5-6	TRBJ1-1	TGTGCCAGCAGCTTGGAGGTCGGGCTGATGAACACTGAAGCTTTCTTT	CASSLEVGLMNTEAFF